Listed below are T cell receptor beta chains from one sample, sequenced in a study of shared clonotypes between healthy human individuals. Profiled with immunoSEQ multiplex PCR; TCRdb holds only in-frame clones, not every one. Among 1.5 million to 2.5 million clones listed, about 95% were seen once. What was sequenced was naive CD8+ T cells sorted from blood. All receptors come from a man between 18 and 35 years old in good health. CDR3s include the opening cysteine and the closing phenylalanine or tryptophan.

CASSYSNGRTQYF	TRBV6-5	TRBJ2-3
CASSLIGGDTIYF	TRBV4-1	TRBJ1-3
CASSSTRVDTDTQYF	TRBV5-4	TRBJ2-3
CASSYSSGGHQPQHF	TRBV6-6	TRBJ1-5
CASSYLLSGAGEQYF	TRBV6-5	TRBJ2-7
CASSLEFGQGASPLHF	TRBV7-2	TRBJ1-6
CASTGQENSPLHF	TRBV6-5	TRBJ1-6
CASSITQGYEQYF	TRBV7-9	TRBJ2-7
CASGPGTSYEQYF	TRBV13	TRBJ2-7
CASSSKIRSSAGGDEQYF	TRBV27	TRBJ2-7
CASSSDNHEKLFF	TRBV7-9	TRBJ1-4
CASSLGGTGLQETQYF	TRBV7-9	TRBJ2-5
CASSSSLAGTYNEQFF	TRBV28	TRBJ2-1
CASSQAWTGVNTEAFF	TRBV4-1	TRBJ1-1
CASSRGSPEQFF	TRBV27	TRBJ2-1
CASSFTGGTDTQYF	TRBV7-9	TRBJ2-3
CASSLTGLAASEQYF	TRBV11-2	TRBJ2-7
CATSPGTSYEQYF	TRBV15	TRBJ2-7
CASSLGPDSNQPQHF	TRBV7-8	TRBJ1-5
CASSEHTFSYNSPLHF	TRBV6-1	TRBJ1-6
CASSVDDGAEQYF	TRBV9	TRBJ2-7
CASSDLRVGQGDEKLFF	TRBV10-2	TRBJ1-4
CASSLGAGASTDTQYF	TRBV13	TRBJ2-3
CASMANTGELFF	TRBV5-1	TRBJ2-2
CASSLVGEPQETQYF	TRBV10-2	TRBJ2-5
CASSQVDAAYEQYF	TRBV4-1	TRBJ2-7
CASSPGANQETQYF	TRBV5-8	TRBJ2-5
CASSFQGGMGTEAFF	TRBV27	TRBJ1-1
CATSRDKTSGGSYEQYF	TRBV15	TRBJ2-7
CASSLEGDTGELFF	TRBV11-3	TRBJ2-2
CATSRARDFNTEAFF	TRBV15	TRBJ1-1
CASSQGFTGGGGYTF	TRBV4-1	TRBJ1-2
CASSLPEREYNEQFF	TRBV9	TRBJ2-1
CASSLDPGTRFNEQFF	TRBV11-3	TRBJ2-1
CASSESGGSSEQYF	TRBV10-1	TRBJ2-7
CASSEGTYNEQFF	TRBV7-2	TRBJ2-1